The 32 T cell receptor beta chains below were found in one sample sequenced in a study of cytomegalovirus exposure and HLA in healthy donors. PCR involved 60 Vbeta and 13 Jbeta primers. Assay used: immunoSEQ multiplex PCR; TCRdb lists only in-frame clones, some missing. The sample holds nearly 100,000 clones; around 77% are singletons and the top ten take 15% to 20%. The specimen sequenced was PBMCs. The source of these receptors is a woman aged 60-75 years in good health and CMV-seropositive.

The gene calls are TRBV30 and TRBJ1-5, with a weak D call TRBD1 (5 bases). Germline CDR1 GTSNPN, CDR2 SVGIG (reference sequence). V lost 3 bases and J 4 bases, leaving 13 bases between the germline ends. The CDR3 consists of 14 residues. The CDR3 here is CAWSKRQINQPQHF. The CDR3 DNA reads TGTGCCTGGAGCAAACGACAGATAAATCAGCCCCAGCATTTT.

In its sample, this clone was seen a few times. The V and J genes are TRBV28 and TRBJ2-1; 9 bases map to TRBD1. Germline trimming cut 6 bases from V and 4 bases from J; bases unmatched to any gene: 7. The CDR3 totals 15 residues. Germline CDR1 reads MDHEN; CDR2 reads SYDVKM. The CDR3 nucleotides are TGTGCCAGCAGATTAGGACAGGGGAGGTACAATGAGCAGTTCTTC. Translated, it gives CASRLGQGRYNEQFF.

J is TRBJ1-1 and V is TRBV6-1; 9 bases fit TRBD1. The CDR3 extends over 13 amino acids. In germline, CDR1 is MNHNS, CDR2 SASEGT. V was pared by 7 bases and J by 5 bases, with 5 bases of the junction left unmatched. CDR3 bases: TGTGCCAGCAACCGACAGGGGGGGACTGAAGCTTTCTTT. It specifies CASNRQGGTEAFF.

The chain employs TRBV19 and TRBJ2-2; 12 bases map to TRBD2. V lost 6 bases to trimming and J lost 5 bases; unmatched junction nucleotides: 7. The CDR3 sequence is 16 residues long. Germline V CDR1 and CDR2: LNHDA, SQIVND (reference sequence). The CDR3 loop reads CASSRKLAGGTGELFF. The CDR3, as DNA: TGTGCCAGTAGCCGAAAACTAGCGGGAGGAACCGGGGAGCTGTTTTTT.

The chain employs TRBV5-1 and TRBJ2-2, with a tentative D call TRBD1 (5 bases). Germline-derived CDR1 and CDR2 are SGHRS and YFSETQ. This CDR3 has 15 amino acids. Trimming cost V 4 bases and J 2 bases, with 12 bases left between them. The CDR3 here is CASSLGQGNTGELFF. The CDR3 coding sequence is TGCGCCAGCAGCCTGGGGCAGGGAAACACCGGGGAGCTGTTTTTT.

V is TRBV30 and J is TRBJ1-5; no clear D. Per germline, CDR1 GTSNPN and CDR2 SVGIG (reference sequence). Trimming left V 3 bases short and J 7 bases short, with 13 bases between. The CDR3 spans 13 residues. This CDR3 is CAWSAGGLQPQHF. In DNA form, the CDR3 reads TGTGCCTGGAGCGCGGGAGGATTGCAGCCCCAGCATTTT.

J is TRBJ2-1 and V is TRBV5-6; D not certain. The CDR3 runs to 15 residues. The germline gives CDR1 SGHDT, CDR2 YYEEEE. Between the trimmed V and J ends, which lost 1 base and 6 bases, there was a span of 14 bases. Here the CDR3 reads CASSLLSVNLNEQFF. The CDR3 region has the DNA TGTGCCAGCAGCTTGCTCTCAGTAAATCTCAATGAGCAGTTCTTC.

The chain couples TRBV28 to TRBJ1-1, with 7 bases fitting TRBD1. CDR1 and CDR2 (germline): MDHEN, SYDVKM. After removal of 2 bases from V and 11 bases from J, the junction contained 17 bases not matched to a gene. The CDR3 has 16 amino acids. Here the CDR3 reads CASSLIFGTEGLGAFF. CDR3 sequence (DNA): TGTGCCAGCAGTTTAATTTTTGGGACAGAGGGTTTGGGTGCTTTCTTT.

CDR3 DNA sequence: TGTGCCAGCAGTTACTCGGGTACAGGGAACACTGAAGCTTTCTTT. Protein product: CASSYSGTGNTEAFF. This chain links TRBV6-6 with TRBJ1-1; a possible D gene is TRBD1 (5 bases). This CDR3 contains 15 residues. Trimming removed 0 bases from V and 1 base from J, with 9 bases in between. CDR1 is MNHNY and CDR2 is SVGAGI in the germline V gene (reference sequence).

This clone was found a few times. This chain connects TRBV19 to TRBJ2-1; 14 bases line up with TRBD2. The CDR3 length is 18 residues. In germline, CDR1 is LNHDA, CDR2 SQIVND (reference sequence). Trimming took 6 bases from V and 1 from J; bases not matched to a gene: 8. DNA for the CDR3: TGTGCCAGTAGGAGGGGACTAGCGGGAGTACGGTCCTACAATGAGCAGTTCTTC. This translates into CASRRGLAGVRSYNEQFF.

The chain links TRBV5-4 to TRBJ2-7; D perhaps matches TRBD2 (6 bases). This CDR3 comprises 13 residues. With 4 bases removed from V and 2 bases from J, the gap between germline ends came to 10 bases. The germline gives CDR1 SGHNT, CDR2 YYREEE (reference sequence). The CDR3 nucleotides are TGTGCCAGCAGCCCCGGGAGAGCCTACGAGCAGTACTTC. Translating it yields CASSPGRAYEQYF.

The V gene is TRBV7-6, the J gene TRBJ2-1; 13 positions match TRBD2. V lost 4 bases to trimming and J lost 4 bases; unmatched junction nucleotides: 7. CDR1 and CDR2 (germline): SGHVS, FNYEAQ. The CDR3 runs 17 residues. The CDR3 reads CASSSGLAGENYNEQFF. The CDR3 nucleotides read TGTGCCAGCAGCTCCGGACTAGCGGGAGAGAATTACAATGAGCAGTTCTTC.

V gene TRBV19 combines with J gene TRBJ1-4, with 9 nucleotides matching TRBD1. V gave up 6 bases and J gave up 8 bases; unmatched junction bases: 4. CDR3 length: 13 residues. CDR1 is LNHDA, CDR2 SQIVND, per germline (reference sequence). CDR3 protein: CASRQGAKEKLFF. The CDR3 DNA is TGTGCCAGTAGACAGGGGGCAAAAGAAAAACTGTTTTTT.

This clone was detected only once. CDR3 DNA sequence: TGTGCCAGCAGCTGGAACCTAGCGGGCGCGAACACCGGGGAGCTGTTTTTT. This sequence encodes CASSWNLAGANTGELFF. The V gene is TRBV5-6, the J gene TRBJ2-2; 8 nucleotides agree with TRBD2. From germline, CDR1 is SGHDT and CDR2 YYEEEE. Unmatched junction bases numbered 7, after V lost 3 bases and J lost 0 bases. The CDR3 runs to 17 residues. The whole variable domain, filled in from reference TRBV5-6 and TRBJ2-2, reads DAGVTQSPTHLIKTRGQQVTLRCSPKSGHDTVSWYQQALGQGPQFIFQYYEEEERQRGNFPDRFSGHQFPNYSSELNVNALLLGDSALYLCASSWNLAGANTGELFFGEGSRLTVL.

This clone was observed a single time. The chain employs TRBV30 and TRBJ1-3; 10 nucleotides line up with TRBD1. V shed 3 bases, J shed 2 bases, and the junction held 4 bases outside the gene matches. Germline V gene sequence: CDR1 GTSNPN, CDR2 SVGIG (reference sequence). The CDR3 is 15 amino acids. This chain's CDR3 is CAWSHDRGPGNTIYF. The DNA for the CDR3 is TGTGCCTGGAGCCACGACAGGGGGCCTGGAAACACCATATATTTT.

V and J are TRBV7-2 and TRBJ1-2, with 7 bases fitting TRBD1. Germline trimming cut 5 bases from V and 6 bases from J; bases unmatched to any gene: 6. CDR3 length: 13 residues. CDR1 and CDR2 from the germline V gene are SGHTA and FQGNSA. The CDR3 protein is CASSPGTAHGYTF. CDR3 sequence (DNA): TGTGCCAGCAGCCCGGGGACAGCACATGGCTACACCTTC.

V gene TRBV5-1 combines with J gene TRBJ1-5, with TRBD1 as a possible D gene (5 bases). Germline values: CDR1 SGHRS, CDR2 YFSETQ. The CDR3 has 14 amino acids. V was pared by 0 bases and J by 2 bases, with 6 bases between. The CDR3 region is CASSLEGGNQPQHF. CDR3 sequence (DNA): TGCGCCAGCAGCTTGGAAGGGGGCAATCAGCCCCAGCATTTT.

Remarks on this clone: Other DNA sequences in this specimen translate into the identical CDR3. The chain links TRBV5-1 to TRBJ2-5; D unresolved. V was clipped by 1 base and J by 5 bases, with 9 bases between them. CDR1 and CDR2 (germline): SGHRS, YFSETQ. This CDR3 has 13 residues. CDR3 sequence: CASSLKAGETQYF. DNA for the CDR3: TGCGCCAGCAGCTTGAAGGCCGGGGAGACCCAGTACTTC.

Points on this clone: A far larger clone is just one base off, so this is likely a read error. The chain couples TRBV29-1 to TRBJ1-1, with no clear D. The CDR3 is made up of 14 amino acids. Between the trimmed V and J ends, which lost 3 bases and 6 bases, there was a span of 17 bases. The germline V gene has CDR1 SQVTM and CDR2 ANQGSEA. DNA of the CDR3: TGCAGCGTTGAGGGTGGTGGAGGGAGATCTGAAGCTTTCTTT. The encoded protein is CSVEGGGGRSEAFF.

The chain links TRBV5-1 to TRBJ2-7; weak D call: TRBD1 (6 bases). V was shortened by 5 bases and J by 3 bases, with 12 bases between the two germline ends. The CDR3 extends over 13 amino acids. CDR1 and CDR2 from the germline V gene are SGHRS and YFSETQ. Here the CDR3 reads CASRPPTGYEQYF. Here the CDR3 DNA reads TGCGCCAGCAGACCACCGACAGGCTACGAGCAGTACTTC.

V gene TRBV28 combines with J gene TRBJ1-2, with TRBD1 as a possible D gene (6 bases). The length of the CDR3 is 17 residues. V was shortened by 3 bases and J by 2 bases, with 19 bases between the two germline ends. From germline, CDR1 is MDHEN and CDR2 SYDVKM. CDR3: CASSLASLGGLNYGYTF. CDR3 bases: TGTGCCAGCAGTTTGGCTAGTCTAGGGGGATTAAACTATGGCTACACCTTC.

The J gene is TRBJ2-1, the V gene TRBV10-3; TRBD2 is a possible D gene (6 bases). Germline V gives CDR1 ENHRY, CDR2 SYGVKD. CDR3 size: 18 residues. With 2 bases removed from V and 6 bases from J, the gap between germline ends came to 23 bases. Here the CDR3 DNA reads TGTGCCATCAGTGAGAGGGCGGGGCAGCAGGGACCTAGCAATGAGCAGTTCTTC. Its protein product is CAISERAGQQGPSNEQFF.

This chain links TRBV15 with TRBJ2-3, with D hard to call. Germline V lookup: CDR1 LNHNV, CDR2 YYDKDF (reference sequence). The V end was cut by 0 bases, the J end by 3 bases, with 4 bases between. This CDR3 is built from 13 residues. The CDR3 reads CATSRDNTDTQYF. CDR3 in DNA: TGTGCCACCAGCAGAGACAATACAGATACGCAGTATTTT.

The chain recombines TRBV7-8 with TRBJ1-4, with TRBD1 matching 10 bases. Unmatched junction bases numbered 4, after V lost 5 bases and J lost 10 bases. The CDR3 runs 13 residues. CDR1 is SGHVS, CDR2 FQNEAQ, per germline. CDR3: CASSPRTGGKLFF. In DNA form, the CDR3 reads TGTGCCAGCAGCCCCCGGACAGGGGGAAAACTGTTTTTT.

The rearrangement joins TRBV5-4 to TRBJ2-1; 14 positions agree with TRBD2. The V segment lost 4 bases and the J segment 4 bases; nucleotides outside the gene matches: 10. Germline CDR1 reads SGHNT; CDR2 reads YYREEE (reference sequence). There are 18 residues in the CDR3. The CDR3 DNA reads TGTGCCAGCAGCGACAAGAGACTAGCGGGAGGGGGTTACAATGAGCAGTTCTTC. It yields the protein CASSDKRLAGGGYNEQFF. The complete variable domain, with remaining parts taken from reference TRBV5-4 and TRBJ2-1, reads ETGVTQSPTHLIKTRGQQVTLRCSSQSGHNTVSWYQQALGQGPQFIFQYYREEENGRGNFPPRFSGLQFPNYSSELNVNALELDDSALYLCASSDKRLAGGGYNEQFFGPGTRLTVL.

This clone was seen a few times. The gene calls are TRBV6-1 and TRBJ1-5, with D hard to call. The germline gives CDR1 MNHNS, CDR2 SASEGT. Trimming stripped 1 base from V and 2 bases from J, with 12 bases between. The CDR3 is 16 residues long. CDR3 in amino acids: CASSEGPYIGNQPQHF. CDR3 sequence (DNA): TGTGCCAGCAGTGAAGGGCCGTATATTGGCAATCAGCCCCAGCATTTT.

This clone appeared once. The CDR3 DNA reads as TGTGCCAGCAGCCCTGACAGGGATGACCAGCCCCAGCATTTT. Its protein product is CASSPDRDDQPQHF. The gene calls are TRBV2 and TRBJ1-5; TRBD1 aligns across 7 bases. Germline loops: CDR1 SNHLY, CDR2 FYNNEI. The CDR3 is 14 amino acids. The V gene end was trimmed by 6 bases and the J gene end by 7 bases; junction bases not matched to a gene: 9.

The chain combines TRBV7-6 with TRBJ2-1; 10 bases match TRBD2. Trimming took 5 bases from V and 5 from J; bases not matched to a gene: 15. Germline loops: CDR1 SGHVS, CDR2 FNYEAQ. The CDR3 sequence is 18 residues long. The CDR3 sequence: CASSLWTSGPRDHNEQFF. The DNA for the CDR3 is TGTGCCAGCAGCCTTTGGACTAGCGGACCTAGGGATCACAATGAGCAGTTCTTC. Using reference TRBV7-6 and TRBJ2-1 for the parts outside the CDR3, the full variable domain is GAGVSQSPRYKVTKRGQDVALRCDPISGHVSLYWYRQALGQGPEFLTYFNYEAQQDKSGLPNDRFSAERPEGSISTLTIQRTEQRDSAMYRCASSLWTSGPRDHNEQFFGPGTRLTVL.

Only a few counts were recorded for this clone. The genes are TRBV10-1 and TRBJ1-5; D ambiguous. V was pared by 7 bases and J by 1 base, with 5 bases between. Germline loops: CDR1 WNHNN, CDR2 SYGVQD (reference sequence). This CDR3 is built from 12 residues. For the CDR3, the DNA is TGCGCCAGCACTAAGAGCAATCAGCCCCAGCATTTT. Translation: CASTKSNQPQHF.

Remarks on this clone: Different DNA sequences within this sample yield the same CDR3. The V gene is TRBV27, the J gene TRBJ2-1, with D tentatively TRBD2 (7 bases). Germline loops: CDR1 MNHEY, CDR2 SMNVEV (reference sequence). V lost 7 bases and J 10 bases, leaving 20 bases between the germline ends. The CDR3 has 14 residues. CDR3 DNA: TGTGCCAGCAACCCCGGGGGGCGCCCGAACGAGCAGTTCTTC. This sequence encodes CASNPGGRPNEQFF.

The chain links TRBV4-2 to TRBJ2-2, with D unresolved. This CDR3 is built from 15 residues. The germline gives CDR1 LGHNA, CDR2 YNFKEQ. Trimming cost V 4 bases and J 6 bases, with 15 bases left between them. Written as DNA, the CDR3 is TGTGCCAGCAGCCTCCTGGTAGCAAATGCCGGGGAGCTGTTTTTT. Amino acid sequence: CASSLLVANAGELFF.

The CDR3: CASSLDWSSGNTIYF. The CDR3 coding sequence is TGTGCCAGCAGTTTAGACTGGAGCTCTGGAAACACCATATATTTT. The chain employs TRBV27 and TRBJ1-3; D is uncertain. The CDR3 runs 15 residues. Looked up from germline, CDR1 is MNHEY and CDR2 is SMNVEV (reference sequence). The V and J ends lost 2 bases and 0 bases respectively, with 8 bases between them.